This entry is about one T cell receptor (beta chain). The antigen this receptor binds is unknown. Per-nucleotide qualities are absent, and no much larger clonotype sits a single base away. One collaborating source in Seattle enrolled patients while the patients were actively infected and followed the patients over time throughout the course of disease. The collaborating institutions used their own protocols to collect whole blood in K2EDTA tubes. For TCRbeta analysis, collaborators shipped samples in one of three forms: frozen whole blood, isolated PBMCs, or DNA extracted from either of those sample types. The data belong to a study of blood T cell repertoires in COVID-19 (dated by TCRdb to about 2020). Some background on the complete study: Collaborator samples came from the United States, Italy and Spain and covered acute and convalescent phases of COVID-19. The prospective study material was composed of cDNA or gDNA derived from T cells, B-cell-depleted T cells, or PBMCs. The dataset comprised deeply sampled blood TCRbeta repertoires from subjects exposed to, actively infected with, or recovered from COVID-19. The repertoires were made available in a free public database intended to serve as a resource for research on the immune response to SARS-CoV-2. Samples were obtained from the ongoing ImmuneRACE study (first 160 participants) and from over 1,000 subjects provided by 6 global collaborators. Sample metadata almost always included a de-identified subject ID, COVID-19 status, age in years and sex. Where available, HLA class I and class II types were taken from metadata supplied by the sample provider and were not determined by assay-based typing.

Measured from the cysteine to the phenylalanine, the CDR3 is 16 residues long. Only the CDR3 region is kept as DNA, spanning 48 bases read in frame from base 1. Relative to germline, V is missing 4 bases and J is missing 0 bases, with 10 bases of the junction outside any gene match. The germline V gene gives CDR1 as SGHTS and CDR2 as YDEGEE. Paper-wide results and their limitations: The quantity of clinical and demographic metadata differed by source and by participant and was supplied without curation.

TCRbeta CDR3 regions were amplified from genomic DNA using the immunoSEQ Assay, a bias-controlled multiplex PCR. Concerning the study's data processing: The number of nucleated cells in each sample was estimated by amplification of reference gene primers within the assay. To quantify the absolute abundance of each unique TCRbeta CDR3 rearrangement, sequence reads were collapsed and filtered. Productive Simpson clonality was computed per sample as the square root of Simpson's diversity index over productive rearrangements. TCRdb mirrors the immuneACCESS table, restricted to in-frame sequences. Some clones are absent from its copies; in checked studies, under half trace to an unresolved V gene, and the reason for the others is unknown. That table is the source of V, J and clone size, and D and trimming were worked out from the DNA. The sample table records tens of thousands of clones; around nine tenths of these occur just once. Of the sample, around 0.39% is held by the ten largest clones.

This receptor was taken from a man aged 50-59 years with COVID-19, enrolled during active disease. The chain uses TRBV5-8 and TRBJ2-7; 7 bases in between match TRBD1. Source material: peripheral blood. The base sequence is TGTGCCAGCAGCCCCTCCGAGGGGACAGACTCCTACGAGCAGTACTTC. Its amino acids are CASSPSEGTDSYEQYF.